The 21 T cell receptor beta chains in this list originate from one sample, sequenced in a study of OX40 agonist ivuxolimab in advanced cancers. Sequenced by immunoSEQ multiplex PCR; TCRdb stores in-frame clones only, minus some. The sample consists of 15,000 or so clones, about 69% of them appearing once. The sequences come from CD4+ or CD8+ T cells sorted from blood, collected in a trial of the OX40 agonist ivuxolimab. These receptors were taken from an adult with an advanced solid tumor such as melanoma, head and neck, liver or kidney cancer.

The chain uses TRBV25-1 and TRBJ2-1, with D perhaps matching TRBD1 or TRBD2 (6 bases each). The CDR3 loop spans 18 amino acids. CDR1 is MGHDK, CDR2 SYGVNS, per germline. V shed 2 bases and J shed 0 bases, with 17 bases lying between them. Written as DNA, the CDR3 is TGTGCCAGCAGTGAAGTGAGGGGGGTCCTTAGCTCCTACAATGAGCAGTTCTTC. Translation gives CASSEVRGVLSSYNEQFF. The variable domain in full, with the rest retrieved from reference TRBV25-1 and TRBJ2-1, is EADIYQTPRYLVIGTGKKITLECSQTMGHDKMYWYQQDPGMELHLIHYSYGVNSTEKGDLSSESTVSRIRTEHFPLTLESARPSHTSQYLCASSEVRGVLSSYNEQFFGPGTRLTVL.

In this sample, this clone turned up once. The rearrangement uses TRBV19 and TRBJ2-6, with D unresolved. The CDR3 extends over 17 amino acids. Germline V gives CDR1 LNHDA, CDR2 SQIVND (reference sequence). The V gene lost 3 bases and the J gene lost 1 base, with 13 bases spanning the gap. The CDR3 nucleotides read TGTGCCAGTAGTATTTCAGGTTTCTCTTCTGGGGCCAACGTCCTGACTTTC. This codes for CASSISGFSSGANVLTF.

The rearrangement uses TRBV7-6 and TRBJ2-7; D might be TRBD2 (6 bases). This CDR3 has 16 amino acids. Germline lookup yields CDR1 SGHVS and CDR2 FNYEAQ. V was trimmed by 0 bases and J by 5 bases, leaving 17 bases between them. The CDR3 coding sequence is TGTGCCAGCAGCTTAGCGCTGGGGTCAGGGAGGAACGAGCAGTACTTC. Amino acid sequence: CASSLALGSGRNEQYF.

J is TRBJ1-2 and V is TRBV27; D is ambiguous. The CDR3 is 14 residues long. Germline V lookup: CDR1 MNHEY, CDR2 SMNVEV (reference sequence). The germline V and J ends were trimmed by 6 bases and 1 base, with 12 bases remaining between them. This chain's CDR3 is CASRQNRFNYGYTF. The CDR3 nucleotides are TGTGCCAGCAGACAAAACAGATTTAACTATGGCTACACCTTC.

This sequence joins TRBV19 and TRBJ1-5, with a tentative D call TRBD1 (5 bases). V lost 8 bases and J lost 3, with 14 bases in between. This CDR3 is 14 amino acids long. Germline V gene lookup returns CDR1 LNHDA and CDR2 SQIVND (reference sequence). This CDR3 reads CASSIKGPNQPQHF. The CDR3 region has the DNA TGTGCCAGTTCCATTAAGGGACCCAATCAGCCCCAGCATTTT.

The chain links TRBV19 to TRBJ2-1, with D perhaps TRBD2 (6 bases). Germline values: CDR1 LNHDA, CDR2 SQIVND (reference sequence). The ends were cut back, 2 bases at V and 2 bases at J, with 13 bases in the middle. The CDR3 runs to 16 residues. The CDR3 sequence: CASSISAEGPYNEQFF. The CDR3, as DNA: TGTGCCAGTAGTATATCCGCGGAGGGGCCCTACAATGAGCAGTTCTTC.

This clone was seen only a few times. This chain joins TRBV6-4 and TRBJ2-1; 12 bases fit TRBD2. Germline values: CDR1 MRHNA, CDR2 SNTAGT. CDR3 length equals 15 residues. Trimming cost V 0 bases and J 8 bases; bases outside gene matches: 2. CDR3 DNA: TGTGCCAGCAGTGACTCGACTAGCGGGAGTGATGAGCAGTTCTTC. Protein product: CASSDSTSGSDEQFF.

The V gene is TRBV9, the J gene TRBJ2-7; D may match TRBD1 or TRBD2 (5 bases each). This CDR3 has 14 residues. The germline V and J ends were trimmed by 0 bases and 0 bases, with 7 bases remaining between them. From germline, CDR1 is SGDLS and CDR2 YYNGEE. CDR3 DNA: TGTGCCAGCAGCGTAGGGGACGGCTCCTACGAGCAGTACTTC. Protein sequence: CASSVGDGSYEQYF.

The chain couples TRBV21-1 to TRBJ2-7; the table's D call, TRBD2, was not checked against the DNA. TRBV21-1 is a known pseudogene. The CDR3 contains 15 residues. CDR3 protein: CASSDRTSEGHEQYF. The CDR3 DNA follows: TGTGCCAGCAGCGACCGGACTAGCGAGGGCCACGAGCAGTACTTC.

The rearrangement joins TRBV4-1 to TRBJ2-5; 10 bases map to TRBD1. CDR1 and CDR2 from the germline V gene are MGHRA and YSYEKL. V dropped 4 bases and J dropped 2; count of bases not matched to a gene: 4. The CDR3 totals 15 residues. The CDR3 sequence is CASSLRDRGQETQYF. CDR3 DNA: TGCGCCAGCAGCCTCCGGGACAGGGGACAAGAGACCCAGTACTTC.

The rearrangement joins TRBV4-3 to TRBJ1-3; D is unresolved. Germline lookup yields CDR1 LGHNA and CDR2 YSLEER. CDR3 length: 19 residues. Trimming removed 0 bases at V and 0 bases at J, with 18 bases between. CDR3 in DNA: TGCGCCAGCAGCCAAGATCGAGGTTATGGTGCGAGCTCTGGAAACACCATATATTTT. Its translation is CASSQDRGYGASSGNTIYF.

The table lists this clone with a count of one. V usage is TRBV4-3 and J usage is TRBJ2-1, with a weak D call TRBD2 (6 bases). V lost 0 bases, J lost 0 bases, and 18 bases lay in between. The germline gives CDR1 LGHNA, CDR2 YSLEER. This CDR3 is 19 amino acids long. CDR3 nucleotides: TGCGCCAGCAGCCAAGATCGTATAAGCGGGTACAGCTCCTACAATGAGCAGTTCTTC. Translating it yields CASSQDRISGYSSYNEQFF.

This chain links TRBV10-1 with TRBJ2-5; 7 positions agree with TRBD2. Trimming at V came to 7 bases and at J to 2 bases, leaving 7 bases not matched to a gene. Germline CDR1 WNHNN, CDR2 SYGVQD (reference sequence). The CDR3 runs to 14 residues. As DNA, the CDR3 is TGCGCCAGCACCATACTGGGGGGGCAAGAGACCCAGTACTTC. Amino acid sequence: CASTILGGQETQYF.

The sample holds one count of this clone. The chain uses TRBV4-1 and TRBJ2-7; 10 bases fit TRBD2. The germline V gene encodes CDR1 MGHRA and CDR2 YSYEKL. This CDR3 spans 15 amino acids. The J segment lost 5 bases and the V segment lost 4 bases, leaving 8 bases of the junction unmatched. CDR3 bases: TGCGCCAGCAGCCTGTCGAGGACTAGCGGACACGAGCAGTACTTC. Protein product: CASSLSRTSGHEQYF.

This chain connects TRBV7-9 to TRBJ2-1; D remains ambiguous. Germline values: CDR1 SEHNR, CDR2 FQNEAQ (reference sequence). Trimming stripped 5 bases from V and 4 bases from J, with 6 bases between. The CDR3 spans 12 residues. CDR3 bases: TGTGCCAGCAGCCCCTATTACAATGAGCAGTTCTTC. Its translation is CASSPYYNEQFF.

The CDR3 is CASSLNRGETQYF. The CDR3 DNA sequence: TGTGCCAGCAGCTTAAATAGGGGAGAGACCCAGTACTTC. The J gene is TRBJ2-5, the V gene TRBV7-3, with D tentatively TRBD1 (5 bases). The ends were cut back, 1 base at V and 4 bases at J, with 7 bases in the middle. The CDR3 sequence is 13 residues long. Germline values: CDR1 SGHTA, CDR2 FQGTGA.

This clone was detected a few times. The chain links TRBV4-1 to TRBJ1-2; the match to TRBD1 covers 7 bases. The J segment lost 4 bases and the V segment lost 2 bases, leaving 7 bases of the junction unmatched. The CDR3 length is 15 residues. The germline CDR1 and CDR2 sequences are MGHRA and YSYEKL. CDR3 residues: CASSQIDRVGYGYTF. DNA for the CDR3: TGCGCCAGCAGCCAAATCGACAGGGTTGGCTATGGCTACACCTTC.

This chain uses TRBV27 with TRBJ2-1; D might be TRBD1 (6 bases). Trimming cost V 0 bases and J 5 bases, with 20 bases left between them. The CDR3 contains 18 residues. The germline gives CDR1 MNHEY, CDR2 SMNVEV (reference sequence). The CDR3: CASSLSGGPPISHNEQFF. DNA of the CDR3: TGTGCCAGCAGTTTATCAGGGGGACCCCCCATTTCCCACAATGAGCAGTTCTTC.

This clone has only a few counts. The rearrangement joins TRBV7-9 to TRBJ1-1, with D unclear. This CDR3 is 11 amino acids long. V was pared by 2 bases and J by 6 bases, with 4 bases between. CDR1 is SEHNR, CDR2 FQNEAQ, per germline (reference sequence). CDR3 in DNA: TGTGCCAGCAGCTTATCCCCTGAAGCTTTCTTT. Translated: CASSLSPEAFF.

On this clone: The sample holds other DNA sequences that translate to the same CDR3. V and J are TRBV5-4 and TRBJ2-7; D is unresolved. Germline CDR1 SGHNT, CDR2 YYREEE (reference sequence). Trimming took 0 bases from V and 4 from J, leaving 5 bases between them. The CDR3 has 12 residues. CDR3 bases: TGTGCCAGCAGCTTGGAAGGGTACGAGCAGTACTTC. This encodes CASSLEGYEQYF.

The V call is TRBV29-1, the J call TRBJ2-7; 8 nucleotides align to TRBD2. The CDR3 extends over 14 amino acids. With 4 bases clipped from V and 5 bases from J, the junction kept 10 bases outside the gene matches. Per germline, CDR1 SQVTM and CDR2 ANQGSEA. CDR3 in DNA: TGCAGCGTTGGGGCAGCGGGAGTCGGGCACGAGCAGTACTTC. The encoded protein is CSVGAAGVGHEQYF.